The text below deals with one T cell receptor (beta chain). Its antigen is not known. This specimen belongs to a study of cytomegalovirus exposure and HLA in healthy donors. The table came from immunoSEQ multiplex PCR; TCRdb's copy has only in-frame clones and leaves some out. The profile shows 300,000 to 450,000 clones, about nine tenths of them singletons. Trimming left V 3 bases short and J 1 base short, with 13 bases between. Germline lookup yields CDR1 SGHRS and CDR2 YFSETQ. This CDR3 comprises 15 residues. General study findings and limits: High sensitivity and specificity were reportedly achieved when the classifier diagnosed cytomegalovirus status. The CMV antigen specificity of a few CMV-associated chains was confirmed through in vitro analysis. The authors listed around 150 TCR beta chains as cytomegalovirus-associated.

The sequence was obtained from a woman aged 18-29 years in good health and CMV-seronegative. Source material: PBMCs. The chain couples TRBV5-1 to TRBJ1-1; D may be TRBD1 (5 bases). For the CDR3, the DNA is TGCGCCAGCAGCTCTGCGGGACGGACGAACACTGAAGCTTTCTTT. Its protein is CASSSAGRTNTEAFF.